This T cell receptor beta chain was captured by sequencing in a study of blood T cell repertoires in COVID-19. Clones were read by immunoSEQ multiplex PCR, and TCRdb kept only the in-frame ones, dropping some. The sample lists 65,000 to 95,000 clones; under 80% were seen once. The V gene end was trimmed by 3 bases and the J gene end by 16 bases; junction bases not matched to a gene: 9. The CDR3 runs 12 residues. The chain joins TRBV12-3 or TRBV12-4 to TRBJ2-1; TRBD2 aligns across 7 bases. Sequencing input: peripheral blood. The receptor was derived from a man in his sixties with COVID-19, enrolled during active disease. CDR3 sequence: CASSLLAERKFF. CDR3 sequence (DNA): TGTGCCAGCAGTTTGCTAGCGGAGCGCAAATTCTTC.